Each of the 27 T cell receptor beta chains below was sequenced from the same sample in a study of blood T cells in healthy people across ages. PCR was performed a second time for 7 to 11 cycles using a sample-barcoded 5' primer and a J-beta primer mix. TCRdb redid the calling of the 5' RACE reads with MiXCR, one entry per CDR3 protein. This table has about 830,000 distinct CDR3 sequences, roughly 60% appearing once. The sequenced sample consisted of blood. The receptors here all came from a man aged 25-45 years in good health.

CDR3 DNA sequence: TGCAGCGTTGTACTAGCGGGGGTACAAGATACGCAGTATTTT. As protein: CSVVLAGVQDTQYF. The V call is TRBV29-1, the J call TRBJ2-3, with TRBD2 matching over 11 bases. The CDR3 consists of 14 residues. V shed 4 bases, J shed 5 bases, and the junction held 5 bases outside the gene matches. CDR1 and CDR2 from the germline V gene are SQVTM and ANQGSEA.

Only one count was recorded for this clonotype. The chain has TRBV27 and TRBJ1-1, with 8 bases matching TRBD1. The CDR3 sequence is 15 residues long. Trimming at V came to 4 bases and at J to 1 base, leaving 5 bases not matched to a gene. Germline values: CDR1 MNHEY, CDR2 SMNVEV (reference sequence). CDR3 nucleotides: TGTGCCAGCAGTTCACAGGGGGTCGCGAACACTGAAGCTTTCTTT. Protein: CASSSQGVANTEAFF.

J is TRBJ2-7 and V is TRBV5-1; 7 bases agree with TRBD1. Germline values: CDR1 SGHRS, CDR2 YFSETQ. V was pared by 3 bases and J by 5 bases, with 14 bases of the junction left unmatched. The CDR3 is 16 residues long. The CDR3 DNA follows: TGCGCCAGCAGCTCCGCCCCGACAGGGAGCACCGACGAGCAGTACTTC. It encodes CASSSAPTGSTDEQYF.

The chain uses TRBV5-1 and TRBJ2-3; possible D gene TRBD2, 5 bases. CDR3 length: 15 residues. Germline values: CDR1 SGHRS, CDR2 YFSETQ. Trimming removed 3 bases at V and 5 bases at J, with 16 bases between. As DNA, the CDR3 is TGCGCCAGCAGCTCGGGATCATTCGGCCGAGATACGCAGTATTTT. This sequence encodes CASSSGSFGRDTQYF. Using reference TRBV5-1 and TRBJ2-3 for the parts outside the CDR3, the full variable domain is KAGVTQTPRYLIKTRGQQVTLSCSPISGHRSVSWYQQTPGQGLQFLFEYFSETQRNKGNFPGRFSGRQFSNSRSEMNVSTLELGDSALYLCASSSGSFGRDTQYFGPGTRLTVL.

This clonotype was detected a few times. One end of the junction does not line up with germline, which may come from a read error. The V and J genes are TRBV9 and TRBJ1-2, with a tentative D call TRBD1 (5 bases). This CDR3 is 15 amino acids long. Germline values: CDR1 SGDLS, CDR2 YYNGEE. The CDR3 loop reads CASSVSRDGGYGYTF. CDR3 in DNA: TGCGCCAGCAGCGTCTCCCGGGACGGCGGGTATGGCTACACCTTC.

As for this clonotype: Germline and junction disagree at one end, which may indicate a read error. J is TRBJ2-1 and V is TRBV7-2; 9 bases are a match to TRBD1. Germline assignment: CDR1 SGHTA and CDR2 FQGNSA. This CDR3 has 16 amino acids. The CDR3 protein is CASSSTVGQGSNGQFF. The CDR3 nucleotides are TGTGCCAGCAGCTCAACGGTGGGACAGGGCAGTAATGGGCAGTTCTTC.

The chain uses TRBV20-1 and TRBJ1-1; the D gene is possibly TRBD1 (5 bases). This CDR3 spans 13 amino acids. Trimming pared 6 bases from V and 5 bases from J, leaving 16 bases between. Germline V gives CDR1 DFQATT, CDR2 SNEGSKA (reference sequence). CDR3 sequence: CSAAGPSGTEAFF. For the CDR3, the DNA is TGCAGTGCCGCGGGACCCTCGGGAACTGAAGCTTTCTTT.

The V and J genes are TRBV28 and TRBJ2-7; D perhaps matches TRBD1 (6 bases). Trimming took off 5 bases at V and 2 bases at J, with 16 bases between the two ends. Looked up from germline, CDR1 is MDHEN and CDR2 is SYDVKM. The CDR3 spans 15 residues. The CDR3 DNA sequence: TGTGCCAGCAGTACATGGGACATTCGCCCCTACGAGCAGTACTTC. Residues: CASSTWDIRPYEQYF.

V usage is TRBV10-3 and J usage is TRBJ2-3; tentatively, D is TRBD2 (6 bases). Germline V gene lookup returns CDR1 ENHRY and CDR2 SYGVKD. Trimming stripped 11 bases from V and 3 bases from J, with 15 bases between. The CDR3 length is 13 residues. The CDR3 bases are TGTGCCTTCCGCTCACGGGAGACAGATACGCAGTATTTT. Translated, it gives CAFRSRETDTQYF.

The chain links TRBV20-1 to TRBJ1-5; TRBD1 might be the D (5 bases). Per the germline V gene, CDR1 is DFQATT and CDR2 is SNEGSKA (reference sequence). Trimming cost V 0 bases and J 5 bases, with 17 bases left between them. The CDR3 consists of 16 residues. This CDR3 is CSARDRGRTGDQPQHF. In DNA, the CDR3 is TGCAGTGCTAGAGATAGGGGACGAACTGGGGATCAGCCCCAGCATTTT.

The CDR3: CASSPNLGSSYNEQFF. The CDR3 nucleotides read TGTGCCAGCAGTCCTAACCTTGGTAGCTCCTACAATGAGCAGTTCTTC. The V and J genes are TRBV2 and TRBJ2-1; the D is unclear. V shed 5 bases and J shed 0 bases, with 14 bases lying between them. This CDR3 is 16 amino acids long. The germline gives CDR1 SNHLY, CDR2 FYNNEI.

The chain combines TRBV20-1 with TRBJ2-7, with D unclear. V lost 0 bases to trimming and J lost 2 bases, with 17 bases between them. The CDR3 spans 16 residues. Germline CDR1 is DFQATT and CDR2 is SNEGSKA (reference sequence). CDR3 protein: CSARDGESPTPYEQYF. CDR3 bases: TGCAGTGCTAGAGATGGTGAATCTCCTACCCCCTACGAGCAGTACTTC.

This clonotype has only one observation. The chain is built from TRBV18 and TRBJ2-3; 7 bases are a match to TRBD2. This CDR3 has 15 amino acids. Germline trimming cut 3 bases from V and 2 bases from J; bases unmatched to any gene: 5. Germline assignment: CDR1 KGHSH and CDR2 LQKENI. Written as DNA, the CDR3 is TGTGCCAGCTCACCGACGGGGGGAAACACAGATACGCAGTATTTT. The encoded protein is CASSPTGGNTDTQYF.

The rearrangement links TRBV6-5 to TRBJ2-3; no clear D. Trimming took off 4 bases at V and 2 bases at J, with 10 bases between the two ends. The CDR3 length is 14 residues. Germline CDR1 and CDR2: MNHEY and SVGAGI. CDR3 DNA: TGTGCCAGCAGTTTAGGCATTAACACAGATACGCAGTATTTT. Translation: CASSLGINTDTQYF.

The rearrangement links TRBV20-1 to TRBJ2-5; perhaps D is TRBD1 or TRBD2 (5 bases each). The V and J ends lost 0 bases and 5 bases respectively, with 16 bases between them. Germline V gives CDR1 DFQATT, CDR2 SNEGSKA (reference sequence). CDR3 length: 15 amino acids. DNA for the CDR3: TGCAGTGCTAGAGATCCGGGGCCCGGGTCGGAGACCCAGTACTTC. It encodes CSARDPGPGSETQYF.

This clonotype came up once. This chain connects TRBV9 to TRBJ2-3; tentative D call: TRBD1 (6 bases). The CDR3 has 13 amino acids. The germline CDR1 and CDR2 sequences are SGDLS and YYNGEE. V was pared by 3 bases and J by 4 bases, with 9 bases between. The CDR3 region has the DNA TGTGCCAGCAGCGCCGGGACATCAGATACGCAGTATTTT. It yields the protein CASSAGTSDTQYF.

The chain recombines TRBV4-3 with TRBJ2-7; unclear D gene. The CDR3 spans 13 residues. V lost 11 bases, J lost 0 bases, and 14 bases lay in between. Germline V gene lookup returns CDR1 LGHNA and CDR2 YSLEER. In nucleotides, the CDR3 is TGCGCCTGTGGGCAGGAAGCCTCCTACGAGCAGTACTTC. Translation gives CACGQEASYEQYF.

The rearrangement joins TRBV30 to TRBJ2-3, with 8 positions matching TRBD2. The CDR3 runs to 13 residues. V was clipped by 2 bases and J by 8 bases; unmatched bases: 6. Germline-derived CDR1 and CDR2 are GTSNPN and SVGIG (reference sequence). The CDR3 nucleotides read TGTGCCTGGAGTAGCGGGGGCTCGGGTACGCAGTATTTT. It codes for CAWSSGGSGTQYF.

The sample holds many counts of this clonotype. CDR3 bases: TGTGCCAGCAGCTTCGATGGAGGGGCGAACTATGGCTACACCTTC. It codes for CASSFDGGANYGYTF. The chain recombines TRBV7-9 with TRBJ1-2; perhaps TRBD1 as D (5 bases). The CDR3 consists of 15 residues. The V and J ends lost 3 bases and 2 bases respectively, with 13 bases between them. Germline V gives CDR1 SEHNR, CDR2 FQNEAQ (reference sequence).

The chain couples TRBV5-6 to TRBJ2-3, with D uncertain. V lost 2 bases and J lost 11, with 9 bases in between. Germline V gene sequence: CDR1 SGHDT, CDR2 YYEEEE. The CDR3 is made up of 11 amino acids. CDR3 nucleotide sequence: TGTGCCAGCAGCTTATGGGATCAGCAGTATTTT. Amino acids: CASSLWDQQYF.

J is TRBJ2-3 and V is TRBV10-3, with 10 bases lining up with TRBD1. Germline CDR1 and CDR2: ENHRY and SYGVKD. The CDR3 spans 13 residues. Germline trimming cut 7 bases from V and 5 bases from J; bases unmatched to any gene: 3. Here the CDR3 DNA reads TGTGCCATCAAAGGACAGGGGGAAGATACGCAGTATTTT. Protein sequence: CAIKGQGEDTQYF.

This chain links TRBV4-3 with TRBJ2-7, with TRBD1 matching 7 bases. Germline V gene lookup returns CDR1 LGHNA and CDR2 YSLEER. Trimming cost V 4 bases and J 3 bases; bases outside gene matches: 9. This CDR3 is built from 15 residues. As DNA, the CDR3 is TGCGCCAGCAGCCCCCGGGACAGCCTACTCTACGAGCAGTACTTC. Translating gives CASSPRDSLLYEQYF.

CDR3 sequence reads: CASSKRQGYSPLHF. The CDR3 DNA follows: TGTGCCAGCAGCAAAAGACAGGGCTATTCACCCCTCCACTTT. The genes are TRBV21-1 and TRBJ1-6; TRBD1, the table's D call, was not compared with the DNA. TRBV21-1 is given as a pseudogene. There are 14 residues in the CDR3.

The V call is TRBV4-1, the J call TRBJ2-7; a weak D match, TRBD1 (6 bases). The CDR3 is 15 residues long. The V end lost 0 bases, the J end lost 1 base, and 10 bases lay between the germline ends. Germline CDR1 MGHRA, CDR2 YSYEKL. This chain's CDR3 is CASSQDFTGSYEQYF. CDR3 bases: TGCGCCAGCAGCCAAGATTTTACAGGGTCCTACGAGCAGTACTTC.

This clonotype showed up just a few times. The gene calls are TRBV6-1 and TRBJ2-4; 8 bases fit TRBD1. The germline V gene has CDR1 MNHNS and CDR2 SASEGT. V was pared by 5 bases and J by 0 bases, with 9 bases of the junction left unmatched. The CDR3 is 17 amino acids. This CDR3 is CASSPSGQGIAKNIQYF. The CDR3 DNA follows: TGTGCCAGCAGTCCCTCCGGACAGGGCATAGCCAAAAACATTCAGTACTTC.

The chain carries TRBV7-8 and TRBJ2-4; the D is unclear. CDR1 and CDR2 from the germline V gene are SGHVS and FQNEAQ. The CDR3 runs to 14 residues. Trimming pared 2 bases from V and 2 bases from J, leaving 7 bases between. The CDR3 coding sequence is TGTGCCAGCAGCTTATCAGGTCCCAAAAACATTCAGTACTTC. The encoded protein is CASSLSGPKNIQYF.

Many counts were recorded for this clonotype. This chain connects TRBV20-1 to TRBJ1-2; D is possibly TRBD1 (5 bases). Germline V lookup: CDR1 DFQATT, CDR2 SNEGSKA (reference sequence). V dropped 5 bases and J dropped 7 bases, with 17 bases sitting between them. There are 13 residues in the CDR3. The CDR3 loop reads CSAHTPGGSGYTF. The CDR3 coding sequence is TGCAGTGCTCACACCCCGGGGGGAAGTGGCTACACCTTC.